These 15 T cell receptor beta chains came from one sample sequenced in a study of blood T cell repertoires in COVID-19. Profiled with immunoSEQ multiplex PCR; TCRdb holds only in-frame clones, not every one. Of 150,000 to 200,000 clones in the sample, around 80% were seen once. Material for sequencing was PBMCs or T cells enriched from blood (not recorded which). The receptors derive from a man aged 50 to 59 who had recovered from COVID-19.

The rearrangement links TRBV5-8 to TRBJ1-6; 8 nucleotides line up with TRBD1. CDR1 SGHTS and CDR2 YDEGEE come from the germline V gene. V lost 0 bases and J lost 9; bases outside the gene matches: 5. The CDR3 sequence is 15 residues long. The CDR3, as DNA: TGTGCCAGCAGCTTGGCTCAGGGGGCAAGTTCACCCCTCCACTTT. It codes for CASSLAQGASSPLHF. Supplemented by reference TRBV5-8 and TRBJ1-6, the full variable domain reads EAGVTQSPTHLIKTRGQQATLRCSPISGHTSVYWYQQALGLGLQFLLWYDEGEERNRGNFPPRFSGRQFPNYSSELNVNALELEDSALYLCASSLAQGASSPLHFGNGTRLTVT.

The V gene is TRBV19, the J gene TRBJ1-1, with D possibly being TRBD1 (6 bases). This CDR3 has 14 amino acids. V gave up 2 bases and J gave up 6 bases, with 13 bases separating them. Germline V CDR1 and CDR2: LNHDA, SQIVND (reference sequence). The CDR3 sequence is CASSIPGPGAEAFF. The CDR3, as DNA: TGTGCCAGTAGTATACCGGGACCAGGGGCTGAAGCTTTCTTT.

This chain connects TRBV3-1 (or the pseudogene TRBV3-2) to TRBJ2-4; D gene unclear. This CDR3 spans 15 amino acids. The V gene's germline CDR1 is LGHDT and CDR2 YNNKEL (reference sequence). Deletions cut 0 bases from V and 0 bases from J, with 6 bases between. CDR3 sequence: CASSQDGLAKNIQYF. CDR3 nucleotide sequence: TGTGCCAGCAGCCAAGACGGTCTAGCCAAAAACATTCAGTACTTC.

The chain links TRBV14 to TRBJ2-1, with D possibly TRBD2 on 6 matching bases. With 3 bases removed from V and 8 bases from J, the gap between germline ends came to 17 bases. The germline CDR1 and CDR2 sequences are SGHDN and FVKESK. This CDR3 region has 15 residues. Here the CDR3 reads CASSHMTSTPHEQFF. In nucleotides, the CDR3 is TGTGCCAGCAGCCACATGACTAGTACCCCCCATGAGCAGTTCTTC.

CDR3 amino acids: CASSSAGLQNIQYF. The CDR3, as DNA: TGTGCCAGCAGCTCGGCGGGACTCCAAAACATTCAGTACTTC. The chain is built from TRBV5-6 and TRBJ2-4; D possibly corresponds to TRBD2 (6 bases). In germline, CDR1 is SGHDT, CDR2 YYEEEE. The CDR3 runs to 14 residues. The V end lost 3 bases, the J end lost 5 bases, and 12 bases lay between the germline ends.

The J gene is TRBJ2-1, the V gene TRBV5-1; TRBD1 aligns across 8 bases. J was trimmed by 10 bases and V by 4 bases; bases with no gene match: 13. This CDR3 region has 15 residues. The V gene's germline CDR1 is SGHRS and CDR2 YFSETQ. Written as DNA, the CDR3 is TGCGCCAGCAGCCCGGATGGACAGGGTTGGAGGGAGCAGTTCTTC. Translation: CASSPDGQGWREQFF.

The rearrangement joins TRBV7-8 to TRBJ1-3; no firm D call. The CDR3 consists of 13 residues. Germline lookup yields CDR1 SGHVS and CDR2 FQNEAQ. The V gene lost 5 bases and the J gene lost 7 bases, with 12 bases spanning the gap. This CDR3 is CASSEGFLNTIYF. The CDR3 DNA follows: TGTGCCAGCAGCGAGGGATTTTTGAACACCATATATTTT.

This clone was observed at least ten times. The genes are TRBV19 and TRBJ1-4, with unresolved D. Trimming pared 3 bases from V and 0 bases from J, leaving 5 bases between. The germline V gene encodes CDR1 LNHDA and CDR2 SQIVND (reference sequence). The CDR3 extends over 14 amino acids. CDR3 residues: CASSMAATNEKLFF. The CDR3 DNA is TGTGCCAGTAGTATGGCCGCAACTAATGAAAAACTGTTTTTT.

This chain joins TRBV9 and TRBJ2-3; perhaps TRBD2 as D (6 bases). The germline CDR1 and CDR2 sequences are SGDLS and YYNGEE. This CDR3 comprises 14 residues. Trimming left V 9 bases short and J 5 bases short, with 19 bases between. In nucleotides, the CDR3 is TGTGCCACTGGCGCGACCATCGGGGGAGATACGCAGTATTTT. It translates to CATGATIGGDTQYF.

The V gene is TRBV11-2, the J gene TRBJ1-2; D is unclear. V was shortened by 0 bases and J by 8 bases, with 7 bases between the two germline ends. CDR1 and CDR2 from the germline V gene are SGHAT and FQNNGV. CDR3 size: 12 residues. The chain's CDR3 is CASSLDTLGYTF. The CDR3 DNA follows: TGTGCCAGCAGCTTAGATACTCTGGGCTACACCTTC. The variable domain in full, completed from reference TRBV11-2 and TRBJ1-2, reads EAGVAQSPRYKIIEKRQSVAFWCNPISGHATLYWYQQILGQGPKLLIQFQNNGVVDDSQLPKDRFSAERLKGVDSTLKIQPAKLEDSAVYLCASSLDTLGYTFGSGTRLTVV.

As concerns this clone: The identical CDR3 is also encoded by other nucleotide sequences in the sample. CDR3 coding DNA: TGTGCCAGCAGCTTATTGGGAGGGGAGCAGTACTTC. This translates into CASSLLGGEQYF. The chain has TRBV7-9 and TRBJ2-7, with 7 bases lining up with TRBD2. Losses at the gene ends were 2 bases for V and 7 bases for J; bases not matched to a gene: 2. Germline V gives CDR1 SEHNR, CDR2 FQNEAQ (reference sequence). The CDR3 has 12 amino acids.

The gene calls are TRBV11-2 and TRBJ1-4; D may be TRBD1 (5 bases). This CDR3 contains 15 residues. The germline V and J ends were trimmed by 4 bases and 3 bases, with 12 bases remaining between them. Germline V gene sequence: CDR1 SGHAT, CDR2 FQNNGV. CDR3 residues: CASSSRWGANEKLFF. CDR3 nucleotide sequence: TGTGCCAGCAGCTCACGGTGGGGGGCTAATGAAAAACTGTTTTTT.

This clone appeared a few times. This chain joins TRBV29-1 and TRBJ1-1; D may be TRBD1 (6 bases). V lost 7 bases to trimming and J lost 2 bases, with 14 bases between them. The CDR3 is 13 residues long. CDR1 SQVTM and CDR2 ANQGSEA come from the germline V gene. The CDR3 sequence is CSALGATNTEAFF. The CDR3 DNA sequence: TGCAGCGCCCTGGGGGCGACCAACACTGAAGCTTTCTTT.

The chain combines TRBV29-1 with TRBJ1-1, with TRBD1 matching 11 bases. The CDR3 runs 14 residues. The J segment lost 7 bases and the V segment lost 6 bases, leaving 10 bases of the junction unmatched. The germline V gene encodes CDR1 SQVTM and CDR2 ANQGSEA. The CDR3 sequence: CSVAAGTGGSEAFF. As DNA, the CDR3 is TGCAGCGTCGCGGCCGGGACAGGGGGTAGTGAAGCTTTCTTT.

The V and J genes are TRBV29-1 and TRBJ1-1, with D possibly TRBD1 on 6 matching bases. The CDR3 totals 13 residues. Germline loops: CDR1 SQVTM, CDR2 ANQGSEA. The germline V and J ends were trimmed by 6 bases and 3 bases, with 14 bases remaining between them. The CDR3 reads CSVSGGADTEAFF. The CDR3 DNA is TGCAGCGTCTCTGGGGGCGCGGACACTGAAGCTTTCTTT.